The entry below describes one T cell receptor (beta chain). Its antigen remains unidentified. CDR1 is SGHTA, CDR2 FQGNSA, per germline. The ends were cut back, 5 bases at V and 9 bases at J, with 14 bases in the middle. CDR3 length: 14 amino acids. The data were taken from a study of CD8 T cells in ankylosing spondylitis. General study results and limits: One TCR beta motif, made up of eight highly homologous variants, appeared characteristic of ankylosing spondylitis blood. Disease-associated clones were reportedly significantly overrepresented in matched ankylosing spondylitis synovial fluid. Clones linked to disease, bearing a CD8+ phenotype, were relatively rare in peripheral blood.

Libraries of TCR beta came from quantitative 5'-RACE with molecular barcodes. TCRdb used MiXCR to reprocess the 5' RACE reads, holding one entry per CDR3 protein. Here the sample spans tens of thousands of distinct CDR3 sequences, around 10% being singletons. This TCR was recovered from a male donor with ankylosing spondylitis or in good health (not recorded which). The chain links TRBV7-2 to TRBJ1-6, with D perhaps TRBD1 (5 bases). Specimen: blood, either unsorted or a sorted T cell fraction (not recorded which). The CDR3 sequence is CASSTEGKVSPLHF. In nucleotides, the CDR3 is TGTGCCAGCAGCACCGAGGGGAAGGTTTCACCCCTCCACTTT.